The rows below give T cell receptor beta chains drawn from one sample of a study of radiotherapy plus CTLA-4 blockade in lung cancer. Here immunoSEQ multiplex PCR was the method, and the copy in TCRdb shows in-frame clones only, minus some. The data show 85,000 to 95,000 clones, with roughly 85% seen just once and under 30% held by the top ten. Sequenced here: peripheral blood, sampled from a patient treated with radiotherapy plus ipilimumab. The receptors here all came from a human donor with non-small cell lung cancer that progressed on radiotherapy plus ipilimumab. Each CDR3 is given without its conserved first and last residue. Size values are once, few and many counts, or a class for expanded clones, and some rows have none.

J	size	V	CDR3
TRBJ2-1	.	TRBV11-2	ASSLVAENLMYEQF
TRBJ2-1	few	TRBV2	ASLGDNEQF
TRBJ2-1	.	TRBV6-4	ASSADPAGGYNEQF
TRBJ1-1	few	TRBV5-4	ASSLTGGDEAF
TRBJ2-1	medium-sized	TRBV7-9	ASRQTAGVAGDNEQF
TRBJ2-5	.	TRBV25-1	ASSEWGARGETQY
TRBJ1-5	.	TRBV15	ATSRGERNDNQPQH
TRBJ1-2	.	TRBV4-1	ASSQEEGFGYT
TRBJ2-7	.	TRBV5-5	ASSLYRNSYEQY
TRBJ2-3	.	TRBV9	ASSVLPSGSTDTQY
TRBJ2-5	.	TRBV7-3	ASSRGVRETQY
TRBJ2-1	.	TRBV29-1	SVWTESNEQF
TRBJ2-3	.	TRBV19	ASSIASGGSTDTQY
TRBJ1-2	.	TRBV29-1	SVVGGLSYGYT
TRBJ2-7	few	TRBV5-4	ASRGQGSYEQY
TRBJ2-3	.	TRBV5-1	ASSWNPQDTDTQY
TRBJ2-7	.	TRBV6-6	ASSRDGAYEQY
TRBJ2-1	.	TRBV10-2	ASSLANWGSYNEQF
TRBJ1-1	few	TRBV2	ASSEGRANTEAF
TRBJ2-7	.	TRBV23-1	ASSGQGGSKAREQY
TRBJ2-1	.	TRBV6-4	ASSPEDWVNEQF
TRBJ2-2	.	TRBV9	ASSVRLLLRSTGELF
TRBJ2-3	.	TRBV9	ASSVGGLAGEDTQY
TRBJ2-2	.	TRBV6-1	ASSEQGTGELF
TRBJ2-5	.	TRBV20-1	SASSETQY
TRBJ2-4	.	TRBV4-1	ASSSPSQAKNIQY
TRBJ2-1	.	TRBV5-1	ASSLVSYNEQF
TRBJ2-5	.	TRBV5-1	ASSLGQPQETQY
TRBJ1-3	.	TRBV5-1	ASSLGRTSSGNTIY
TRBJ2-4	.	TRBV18	ASSPAERTGISKNIQY
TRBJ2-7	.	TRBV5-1	ASSPRLEAAYEQY
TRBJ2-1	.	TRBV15	ATSRGREGNEQF
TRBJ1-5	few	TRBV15	ATSRAGIVQPQH
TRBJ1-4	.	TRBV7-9	ASSSGTILNEKLF
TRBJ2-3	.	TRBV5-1	ASSLAGSGSGTDTQY
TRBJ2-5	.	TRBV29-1	SVESGGVQETQY
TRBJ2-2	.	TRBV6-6	ASWWTNTGELF
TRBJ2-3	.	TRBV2	ASSDRGVQDTQY
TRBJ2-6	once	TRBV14	ASSRSSGANVLT
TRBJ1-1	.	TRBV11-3	ASSRQGPNTEAF
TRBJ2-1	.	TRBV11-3	ASSLGPSGRAANEQF
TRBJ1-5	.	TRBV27	ASSLGQPQH
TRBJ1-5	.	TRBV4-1	ASSQDRQNQPQH
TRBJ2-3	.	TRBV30	AWSLGKGSTDTQY
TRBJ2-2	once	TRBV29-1	SVGLRGTSNTGELF
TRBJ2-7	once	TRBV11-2	ASSLGGSIGDEQY
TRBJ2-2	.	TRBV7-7	ASSLEAGSATGELF
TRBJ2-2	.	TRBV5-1	ASSPVGQGNTGELF
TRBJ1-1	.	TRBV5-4	ASSLGDRGAGMNTEAF
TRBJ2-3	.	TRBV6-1	VFGDDTQY
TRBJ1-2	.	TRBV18	ASSPPGQNFYGYT
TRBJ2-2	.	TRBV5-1	ASSLLTGLLSGELF